This T cell receptor beta chain was found in a study of T cell responses to AZD1222 COVID-19 vaccine. The study's findings and limits: Only six people who got AZD1222 tested seropositive at baseline.

Profiling relied on immunoSEQ multiplex PCR, and the TCRdb table lists in-frame clones only, not all of them. The repertoire holds tens of thousands of clones, with approximately 83% as singletons. Remarks on this clone: Its antigen is unidentified.

Losses at the gene ends were 7 bases for V and 2 bases for J; bases not matched to a gene: 10. Germline V gene lookup returns CDR1 MDHEN and CDR2 SYDVKM. CDR3 length equals 16 residues. This chain links TRBV28 with TRBJ2-2, with TRBD2 matching 7 bases. The clonotype originates from an adult who received the AZD1222 COVID-19 vaccine. The input for sequencing was peripheral blood, taken 28 days after the second AZD1222 dose. The CDR3 is CASTERGSTNTGELFF. In nucleotides, the CDR3 is TGTGCCAGCACCGAGCGGGGTAGTACCAACACCGGGGAGCTGTTTTTT.